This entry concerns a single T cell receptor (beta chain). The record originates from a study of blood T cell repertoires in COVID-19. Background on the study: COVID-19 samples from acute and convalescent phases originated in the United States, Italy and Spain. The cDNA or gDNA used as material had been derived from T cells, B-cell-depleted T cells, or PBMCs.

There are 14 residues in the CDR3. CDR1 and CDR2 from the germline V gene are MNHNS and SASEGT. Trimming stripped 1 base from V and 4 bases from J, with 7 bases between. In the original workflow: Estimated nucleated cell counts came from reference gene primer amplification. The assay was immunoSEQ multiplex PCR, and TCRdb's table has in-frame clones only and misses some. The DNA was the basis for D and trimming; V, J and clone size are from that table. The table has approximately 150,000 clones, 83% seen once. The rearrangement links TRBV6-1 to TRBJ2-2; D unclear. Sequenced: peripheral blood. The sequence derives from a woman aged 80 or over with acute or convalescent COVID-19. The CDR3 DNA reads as TGTGCCAGCAGTGAAGATGGCGGCACCGGGGAGCTGTTTTTT. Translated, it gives CASSEDGGTGELFF.